These 21 T cell receptor beta chains share one sample of origin, sequenced in a study of T cells in Graves' hyperthyroidism and ophthalmopathy. Using RNA transcripts as the source, TCR beta CDR3 regions were amplified. The HTBI set primed first-round TCR CDR3 RT-PCR. A single record per CDR3 protein comes from TCRdb applying MiXCR to the multiplex PCR reads. The sample includes 250,000 to 300,000 distinct CDR3 sequences, approximately 13% seen only once; the top ten take 7% to 9.5%. Sequencing was carried out using blood. The receptors were gathered from a woman in her thirties or forties with Graves' hyperthyroidism.

This clonotype has a count of ten or more. This sequence joins TRBV4-1 and TRBJ1-1; the D is unclear. Germline CDR1 and CDR2: MGHRA and YSYEKL. This CDR3 region has 14 residues. Deletions cut 4 bases from V and 1 base from J, with 10 bases between. The CDR3 sequence: CASSLFPRNTEAFF. The DNA of the CDR3 is TGCGCCAGCAGCCTCTTCCCTAGGAACACTGAAGCTTTCTTT.

This clonotype has ten or more counts. The chain is built from TRBV20-1 and TRBJ2-7; 15 bases align to TRBD2. Germline values: CDR1 DFQATT, CDR2 SNEGSKA (reference sequence). V was pared by 1 base and J by 2 bases, with 6 bases of the junction left unmatched. There are 17 residues in the CDR3. CDR3 protein: CSARGGLAGGHTYEQYF. DNA of the CDR3: TGCAGTGCTAGAGGCGGACTAGCGGGAGGGCACACCTACGAGCAGTACTTC.

At least ten counts were recorded for this clonotype. The chain joins TRBV2 to TRBJ2-7; 9 bases map to TRBD1. The CDR3 spans 14 residues. V shed 4 bases, J shed 6 bases, and the junction held 7 bases outside the gene matches. Looked up from germline, CDR1 is SNHLY and CDR2 is FYNNEI. The DNA for the CDR3 is TGTGCCAGCAGTGTGCGGGACAGGGTGGGCGAGCAGTACTTC. Its protein is CASSVRDRVGEQYF.

This clonotype was recorded many times. The chain carries TRBV3-1 and TRBJ1-6; D is unresolved. Germline CDR1 reads LGHDT; CDR2 reads YNNKEL (reference sequence). This CDR3 contains 16 residues. V was trimmed by 0 bases and J by 3 bases, leaving 9 bases between them. CDR3 in DNA: TGTGCCAGCAGCCAAGAAAATCGAATCTATAATTCACCCCTCCACTTT. The encoded protein is CASSQENRIYNSPLHF.

This clonotype was observed many times. CDR3 sequence reads: CASSEGQYLGNQPQHF. The CDR3 DNA sequence: TGTGCCAGCAGTGAGGGACAGTACCTAGGCAATCAGCCCCAGCATTTT. V usage is TRBV2 and J usage is TRBJ1-5; 7 bases agree with TRBD1. This CDR3 comprises 16 residues. With V trimmed by 3 bases and J by 2 bases, 7 bases remained unmatched. Germline V gene lookup returns CDR1 SNHLY and CDR2 FYNNEI.

Many counts were recorded for this clonotype. The chain is built from TRBV6-6 and TRBJ2-7, with a possible D match to TRBD1 (6 bases). CDR1 is MNHNY and CDR2 is SVGAGI in the germline V gene (reference sequence). Deletions cut 2 bases from V and 1 base from J, with 6 bases between. CDR3 length equals 13 residues. As DNA, the CDR3 is TGTGCCAGCAGTTACACAGGGTCCTACGAGCAGTACTTC. This translates into CASSYTGSYEQYF.

This chain connects TRBV19 to TRBJ1-4, with D possibly being TRBD1 (5 bases). The V and J ends lost 7 bases and 8 bases respectively, with 14 bases between them. The CDR3 runs to 13 residues. The germline gives CDR1 LNHDA, CDR2 SQIVND (reference sequence). The CDR3 is CASTGLLWEKLFF. The CDR3 region has the DNA TGTGCCAGTACAGGGCTTTTATGGGAAAAACTGTTTTTT.

This clonotype was counted many times. The chain employs TRBV20-1 and TRBJ1-4; D perhaps matches TRBD1 (6 bases). Trimming cost V 3 bases and J 0 bases, with 17 bases left between them. This CDR3 has 17 residues. CDR1 is DFQATT, CDR2 SNEGSKA, per germline (reference sequence). The CDR3, as DNA: TGCAGTGCTAGCCACAGGGATTCGCCCTCAACTAATGAAAAACTGTTTTTT. This translates into CSASHRDSPSTNEKLFF.

This clonotype was seen repeatedly, ten times or more. The chain is built from TRBV12-3 or TRBV12-4 and TRBJ1-2, with D hard to call. The CDR3 totals 13 residues. Trimming shortened V by 2 bases and J by 5 bases, and 9 bases separated the two germline ends. The CDR3 DNA reads as TGTGCCAGCAGTTTAACAGAGGTTTATGGCTACACCTTC. Translating gives CASSLTEVYGYTF.

The V call is TRBV20-1, the J call TRBJ2-3; 8 positions agree with TRBD2. The CDR3 has 14 residues. The junction had 5 bases not matched to a gene; V was cut back by 5 bases and J by 1 base. Per the germline V gene, CDR1 is DFQATT and CDR2 is SNEGSKA (reference sequence). The DNA of the CDR3 is TGCAGTGCTCCCCGGGGACTAGGCACAGATACGCAGTATTTT. This gives the protein CSAPRGLGTDTQYF.

This clonotype was found many times. J is TRBJ1-1 and V is TRBV6-1; 8 bases map to TRBD1. Germline assignment: CDR1 MNHNS and CDR2 SASEGT. The length of the CDR3 is 13 residues. V shed 6 bases and J 4 bases; nucleotides not matched to a gene: 4. The DNA of the CDR3 is TGTGCCAGCAGCGACAGGGGCCGCACTGAAGCTTTCTTT. Translation gives CASSDRGRTEAFF.

The chain joins TRBV19 to TRBJ1-4, with 7 bases aligning to TRBD1. CDR3 length: 16 amino acids. Looked up from germline, CDR1 is LNHDA and CDR2 is SQIVND (reference sequence). The ends lost 2 bases at V and 3 bases at J; junction bases unmatched: 6. This chain's CDR3 is CASSIRGGSANEKLFF. In nucleotides, the CDR3 is TGTGCCAGTAGTATAAGAGGGGGCTCGGCTAATGAAAAACTGTTTTTT.

This clonotype was counted ten times or more. The rearrangement uses TRBV28 and TRBJ1-2, with TRBD1 matching 8 bases. This CDR3 contains 15 residues. Germline V lookup: CDR1 MDHEN, CDR2 SYDVKM. V dropped 5 bases and J dropped 0; count of bases not matched to a gene: 5. The CDR3 loop reads CASSPLDRANYGYTF. CDR3 nucleotide sequence: TGTGCCAGCAGTCCCTTGGACAGGGCTAACTATGGCTACACCTTC.

This clonotype was counted ten times or more. The rearrangement joins TRBV27 to TRBJ1-1, with D unresolved. Trimming removed 6 bases from V and 7 bases from J, with 24 bases in between. This CDR3 has 16 residues. Germline CDR1 and CDR2: MNHEY and SMNVEV (reference sequence). CDR3 sequence (DNA): TGTGCCAGCAGAAGATCTTGGGGTGCCTCAGGCGGTGAAGCTTTCTTT. This gives the protein CASRRSWGASGGEAFF.

In its sample, this clonotype was seen many times. V usage is TRBV6-1 and J usage is TRBJ1-5; no firm D call. CDR1 and CDR2 (germline): MNHNS, SASEGT. The CDR3 consists of 14 residues. V shed 5 bases and J shed 6 bases, with 14 bases lying between them. CDR3 region: CASSLTVASQPQHF. The CDR3 bases are TGTGCCAGCAGTCTGACCGTGGCGAGTCAGCCCCAGCATTTT.

V is TRBV6-1 and J is TRBJ2-4, with D unresolved. CDR1 and CDR2 (germline): MNHNS, SASEGT. The CDR3 contains 13 residues. Trimming left V 1 base short and J 5 bases short, with 6 bases between. The CDR3 DNA reads as TGTGCCAGCAGTGAAGGGGCTCAAAACATTCAGTACTTC. Protein product: CASSEGAQNIQYF.

This clonotype was counted many times. One junction end disagrees with the germline gene, perhaps due to a read error. The chain joins TRBV20-1 to TRBJ1-1, with D perhaps matching TRBD1 (6 bases). This CDR3 spans 13 amino acids. Germline V gene data show CDR1 as DFQATT and CDR2 as SNEGSKA (reference sequence). DNA for the CDR3: TGCAGTGCGAGAGACAGGCTAAACACTGAAGCTTTCTTT. This sequence encodes CSARDRLNTEAFF.

The chain has TRBV7-9 and TRBJ2-2; 8 nucleotides agree with TRBD2. From germline, CDR1 is SEHNR and CDR2 FQNEAQ (reference sequence). CDR3 length: 15 residues. J gave up 5 bases and V 2 bases, and 4 bases lay outside the gene matches. In DNA, the CDR3 is TGTGCCAGCAGCTTATTCACTAGCGGAACCGGGGAGCTGTTTTTT. It codes for CASSLFTSGTGELFF.

The table lists this clonotype with many counts. The chain uses TRBV7-2 and TRBJ2-7; either TRBD1 or TRBD2 may fit D (5 bases each). CDR1 is SGHTA, CDR2 FQGNSA, per germline. The CDR3 consists of 15 residues. Trimming cost V 2 bases and J 3 bases, with 14 bases left between them. CDR3 loop: CASSLRGPSGYEQYF. CDR3 DNA: TGTGCCAGCAGCTTACGGGGACCGTCCGGCTACGAGCAGTACTTC. Variable domain in full (rest from reference TRBV7-2 and TRBJ2-7): GAGVSQSPSNKVTEKGKDVELRCDPISGHTALYWYRQSLGQGLEFLIYFQGNSAPDKSGLPSDRFSAERTGGSVSTLTIQRTQQEDSAVYLCASSLRGPSGYEQYFGPGTRLTVT.

This clonotype was seen ten or more times. The chain combines TRBV5-1 with TRBJ2-7; TRBD1 matches 9 bases. Germline V gene lookup returns CDR1 SGHRS and CDR2 YFSETQ. The CDR3 extends over 14 amino acids. V lost 1 base and J lost 5; bases outside the gene matches: 4. The CDR3 nucleotides are TGCGCCAGCAGCTTGCAACAGGGGGCGGACGAGCAGTACTTC. Protein: CASSLQQGADEQYF.

This clonotype was recorded at least ten times. The chain carries TRBV2 and TRBJ1-1; 8 bases are shared with TRBD1. This CDR3 has 13 amino acids. The V gene's germline CDR1 is SNHLY and CDR2 FYNNEI. J was trimmed by 5 bases and V by 4 bases; bases with no gene match: 3. CDR3 in amino acids: CASSATGVTEAFF. The CDR3 DNA reads as TGTGCCAGCAGTGCGACAGGGGTGACTGAAGCTTTCTTT.